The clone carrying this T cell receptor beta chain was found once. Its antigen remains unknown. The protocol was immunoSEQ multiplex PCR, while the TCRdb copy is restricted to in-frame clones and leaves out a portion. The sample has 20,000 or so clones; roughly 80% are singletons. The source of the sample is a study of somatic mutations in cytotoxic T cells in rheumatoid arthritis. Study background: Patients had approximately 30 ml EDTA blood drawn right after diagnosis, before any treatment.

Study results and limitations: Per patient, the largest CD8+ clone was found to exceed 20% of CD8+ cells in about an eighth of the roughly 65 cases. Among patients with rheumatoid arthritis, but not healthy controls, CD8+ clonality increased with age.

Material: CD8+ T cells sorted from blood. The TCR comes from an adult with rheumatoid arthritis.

The CDR3 spells CATSKGAGWSTEAFF. CDR3 in DNA: TGTGCCACCTCAAAGGGCGCAGGCTGGAGCACTGAAGCTTTCTTT. The chain couples TRBV15 to TRBJ1-1; D ambiguous. V lost 8 bases and J lost 4, with 20 bases in between. Germline loops: CDR1 LNHNV, CDR2 YYDKDF (reference sequence). This CDR3 has 15 amino acids.